This T cell receptor (beta chain) was recovered during a study of cytomegalovirus exposure and HLA in healthy donors. Amplification used 60 Vbeta primers and 13 Jbeta primers. Some clones are missing from TCRdb's copy, which holds only in-frame ones; the method was immunoSEQ multiplex PCR. Seen here are over 150,000 clones, approximately 80% observed once, and the top ten hold under 0.85%. Regarding the study as a whole: Association of fewer than 20,000 TCR beta sequences with HLA alleles was found at 0.05 false discovery rate in a later analysis.

Germline V gene data show CDR1 as LGHNT and CDR2 as FRNRAP. The CDR3 spans 15 residues. With regard to this clone: The antigen is unknown.

The chain couples TRBV12-5 to TRBJ2-5; 7 nucleotides line up with TRBD2. The end of the DNA fits TRBJ2-7 better, so the J call may be wrong. This TCR was sampled from a boy aged 10-17 years in good health and CMV-seronegative. The sample taken for sequencing was PBMCs. CDR3 in amino acids: CASGPPGGPIYEQYF. The CDR3 coding sequence is TGTGCTAGTGGCCCCCCGGGAGGCCCTATCTACGAGCAGTACTTC.